This T cell receptor (beta chain) was observed in a study of graft-versus-host responses after intestinal transplantation (dated by TCRdb to about 2021). Looking at the study overall: Multivisceral, liver-intestinal, or isolated intestinal transplants were received by the recipients. After intestinal transplantation, graft-versus-host and host-versus-graft alloreactive T cell clones were followed in the graft, circulation and bone marrow using bulk TCR-beta CDR3 sequencing. The cohort enrolled approximately 24 intestinal transplant recipients including one retransplant, and a few patients lacking pretransplant specimens were excluded. Instead of going to the commercial service, samples from a few later patients were sequenced in-house on an Illumina MiSeq and processed with MiXCR. Donor T cell macrochimerism was defined as a peak of at least 4% donor T cells among recipient peripheral blood mononuclear cells. All recipients received anti-thymocyte globulin induction followed by maintenance tacrolimus and steroids for about three years. To identify alloreactive clones, pre-transplant mixed lymphocyte reaction products were sequenced and then compared with unstimulated pre-transplant donor and recipient T cells. The paper's findings and limits, for the study overall: GvH clones were detected in recipient bone marrow, and some appeared earlier in ileal mucosa or blood, consistent with an intestinal mucosal origin. In the allografts of patients with donor T cell macrochimerism, GvH to HvG T cell clonal ratios were high. The conclusions were limited by the relatively low number and heterogeneity of the intestinal transplant patients. Early after transplant, declines in HvG clones were associated with peak levels of circulating GvH clones.

The method was the immunoSEQ multiplex PCR assay. In most patients, genomic DNA was isolated using the Qiagen DNeasy Blood and Tissue Kit and sent frozen to Adaptive Biotechnologies for TCR sequencing. Adaptive Biotechnologies carried out high-throughput TCR-beta CDR3 sequencing of genomic DNA for most patients. In the authors' own workflow: Adaptive's ImmunoSEQ software was the source of the TCR sequencing data for around 20 patients, while a few other patients were processed with MiXCR and VDJtools. To correct CD4 versus CD8 sorting errors, sequences present in both subsets at a frequency ratio below 5:1 were removed. CDR3 nucleotide sequences shared between donor and recipient were removed because the origin of such sequences could not be assigned. To be classed as alloreactive, a clone needed at least 2-fold expansion over unstimulated cells and a minimum CFSE-low frequency of 0.002% (template counts) or 0.001% (read counts). Mappable clones were those detected in sequenced pre-transplant spleen, lymph node, or MLR CFSE-low populations of the donor or recipient. Cumulative frequency of alloreactive clones was calculated as a percentage of all sequences weighted by copy number. TCRdb re-hosts the immuneACCESS table, in-frame sequences only. Its copies lack some clones; in the studies checked, an unresolved V gene accounts for under half of them, and the cause for the rest is not known. V and J calls and clone size are given by that table; D and trimming were obtained from the DNA. In this sample the table shows approximately 26,000 clones, 82% of which occur a single time. The ten largest clones capture around 0.7% of the sample.

V gives up 7 bases and J gives up 4 bases, and the segment between their germline ends measures 15 bases. CDR1 and CDR2 are read off the germline V gene as MNHEY and SVGAGI. From its cysteine to its phenylalanine, the CDR3 spans 14 amino acids. The only DNA kept is the CDR3, 42 bases in frame from the first base. A note on this clone: The antigen it recognizes is unknown. The record has no base qualities; no much larger clone is one base away.

The sample's time point label, in plain terms: cells obtained before transplantation from donor or recipient. CD3+CD4+ and CD3+CD8+ populations were FACS-sorted from unstimulated pre-transplant donor and recipient cells taken from spleen or lymph nodes. The rearranged chain carries TRBV6-5 and TRBJ2-3, with a tentative D gene TRBD2 over 7 matching bases. The sequence was obtained from a human donor who received an intestinal transplant. The specimen comprised unstimulated CD4+ T cells sorted from spleen or lymph node cells, sampled before intestinal transplant. The CDR3 protein is CASKGGGRADTQYF. The DNA sequence is as follows: TGTGCCAGCAAGGGGGGGGGCCGTGCAGATACGCAGTATTTT.